This T cell receptor (beta chain) was sequenced for a study of T-cell memory formation after mild COVID-19. Study findings and constraints: Pre-infection memory already had some responding clones, implying cross-reactive memory joined. Confirmation was lacking for SARS-CoV-2 specificity of second-wave clones that peaked on day 37.

After 5'RACE with constant-segment primers, TCR alpha and TCR beta cDNA libraries carrying sample barcodes and UMIs were obtained. TCRdb analysed the 5' RACE reads with MiXCR anew, one entry per CDR3 protein. The sample holds fewer than 300,000 distinct CDR3 sequences, 18% seen once. A note on this clonotype: Its antigen remains unidentified.

In germline, CDR1 is SEHNR, CDR2 FQNEAQ (reference sequence). V was cut by 5 bases and J by 7 bases, with 9 bases left in between. CDR3 length: 12 amino acids. The chain uses TRBV7-9 and TRBJ2-1; D is undetermined. This clonotype was sampled from a man younger than 30 who had mild COVID-19 (a few samples of this study predate the infection). Cell type and time point are not known. Source material: PBMCs or a T cell subset sorted from them (not recorded which). CDR3 coding DNA: TGTGCCAGCAGCCCCACTTTGAATGAGCAGTTCTTC. Amino acids: CASSPTLNEQFF.